This note documents a single T cell receptor (beta chain) sequence. As yet, its antigen is unknown. Both TCR beta VDJ combination and CDR3 sequence profiling were carried out. Genomic DNA was the template for this profiling. TCRdb called the reads again in MiXCR, with one record for every CDR3 protein. The sample consists of roughly 180,000 distinct CDR3 sequences, roughly 60% of them appearing once. The CDR3 has 13 amino acids. Germline CDR1 and CDR2: SQVTM and ANQGSEA. V was clipped by 8 bases and J by 6 bases, with 18 bases between them. Previously, flow cytometry had revealed CD8+CD57+ cell expansion in the patients chosen for sequencing. None of the patients had been given any therapy when their blood was sampled. This record belongs to a study of CD8+CD57+ T cells in acquired aplastic anemia. Findings and caveats of the study: Patients and healthy controls showed no significant CD8+ Simpson's diversity difference. Patients and controls shared just under 30 CD8+ CDR3 sequences.

The sequenced sample consisted of sorted CD4+, CD8+, or CD8+CD57+ T cells (not recorded which) from PBMCs. The receptor was derived from a human donor with aplastic anemia. The rearrangement joins TRBV29-1 to TRBJ2-3; D not certain. As DNA, the CDR3 is TGCAGCAACAGTGGCGCAGAGAGGGATACGCAGTATTTT. Translated, it gives CSNSGAERDTQYF.